Shown below are 21 T cell receptor beta chains from a single sample sequenced in a study of T-cell reconstitution after alpha-beta-depleted transplantation in children. The authors prepared the TCRbeta library with unique molecular identifiers. One entry per CDR3 protein, called by TCRdb with MiXCR from the PCR reads. The sample records over 550,000 distinct CDR3 sequences, about 11% being singletons. The sample in question was PBMCs from the stem cell graft donor, obtained from the stem cell graft. The receptor set was obtained from a human donor who donated a stem cell graft to a child with acute myeloid leukemia.

This clonotype was seen repeatedly, ten times or more. The J gene is TRBJ2-7, the V gene TRBV10-3; no definite D call. The germline CDR1 and CDR2 sequences are ENHRY and SYGVKD. CDR3 length: 12 residues. V lost 0 bases to trimming and J lost 5 bases, with 5 bases between them. The CDR3 protein is CAISESPDEQYF. For the CDR3, the DNA is TGTGCCATCAGTGAGTCGCCGGACGAGCAGTACTTC.

This clonotype showed up just a few times. The chain links TRBV28 to TRBJ2-7; TRBD2 agrees at 8 bases. The CDR3 length is 11 residues. In germline, CDR1 is MDHEN, CDR2 SYDVKM. Unmatched junction bases numbered 1, after V lost 8 bases and J lost 4 bases. CDR3 in amino acids: CASRGGYEQYF. Here the CDR3 DNA reads TGTGCCAGCCGGGGGGGGTACGAGCAGTACTTC.

The rearrangement uses TRBV27 and TRBJ2-7, with 7 bases identical to TRBD2. V was clipped by 6 bases and J by 0 bases; unmatched bases: 11. The CDR3 runs 16 residues. CDR1 is MNHEY and CDR2 is SMNVEV in the germline V gene (reference sequence). CDR3 protein: CASSSSLGDYSYEQYF. The CDR3, as DNA: TGTGCCAGCAGCTCGAGCCTAGGGGACTACTCCTACGAGCAGTACTTC.

The rearrangement links TRBV5-1 to TRBJ2-5; TRBD2 aligns across 7 bases. The CDR3 consists of 14 residues. The germline V gene has CDR1 SGHRS and CDR2 YFSETQ. V shed 4 bases and J 5 bases; nucleotides not matched to a gene: 8. Here the CDR3 reads CASSKTTSSETQYF. The CDR3 coding sequence is TGCGCCAGCAGCAAAACGACTAGCTCGGAGACCCAGTACTTC.

The sample holds a few counts of this clonotype. The V and J genes are TRBV29-1 and TRBJ1-2, with TRBD1 identical over 9 bases. With V trimmed by 4 bases and J by 0 bases, 6 bases remained unmatched. The CDR3 has 15 amino acids. Germline V gene data show CDR1 as SQVTM and CDR2 as ANQGSEA. CDR3 sequence (DNA): TGCAGCGTTGCCTCTGGACAGGGGACTAACTATGGCTACACCTTC. This codes for CSVASGQGTNYGYTF.

This chain connects TRBV7-2 to TRBJ2-3; D is uncertain. The length of the CDR3 is 14 residues. Trimming removed 5 bases at V and 4 bases at J, with 13 bases between. From germline, CDR1 is SGHTA and CDR2 FQGNSA. CDR3 bases: TGTGCCAGCAGCCCCGACTCGCACGCAGATACGCAGTATTTT. Amino acid sequence: CASSPDSHADTQYF.

This clonotype has ten or more counts. The chain recombines TRBV29-1 with TRBJ2-5; no clear D gene. This CDR3 is built from 12 residues. With 5 bases removed from V and 3 bases from J, the gap between germline ends came to 10 bases. Germline-derived CDR1 and CDR2 are SQVTM and ANQGSEA. CDR3 in amino acids: CSVLTSKETQYF. CDR3 nucleotide sequence: TGCAGCGTTCTAACGTCGAAAGAGACCCAGTACTTC.

A few counts support this clonotype. J is TRBJ2-1 and V is TRBV7-3, with D possibly being TRBD2 (5 bases). The CDR3 loop spans 15 amino acids. Germline loops: CDR1 SGHTA, CDR2 FQGTGA. V lost 1 base to trimming and J lost 4 bases, with 11 bases between them. This chain's CDR3 is CASSLKSGAYNEQFF. The CDR3 DNA follows: TGTGCCAGCAGCTTAAAAAGCGGAGCATACAATGAGCAGTTCTTC.

This clonotype was seen many times. This sequence joins TRBV7-9 and TRBJ2-3; D is uncertain. The germline V gene encodes CDR1 SEHNR and CDR2 FQNEAQ (reference sequence). The germline V and J ends were trimmed by 0 bases and 0 bases, with 7 bases remaining between them. This CDR3 contains 15 residues. CDR3 nucleotide sequence: TGTGCCAGCAGCTTAGCTCTTTCTAGCACAGATACGCAGTATTTT. Protein sequence: CASSLALSSTDTQYF.

This clonotype was counted a few times. V usage is TRBV5-1 and J usage is TRBJ2-7; D is perhaps TRBD2 (5 bases). V was clipped by 0 bases and J by 3 bases, with 10 bases between them. The CDR3 covers 14 residues. The germline gives CDR1 SGHRS, CDR2 YFSETQ. The CDR3: CASSLALGDYEQYF. DNA for the CDR3: TGCGCCAGCAGCTTGGCCCTGGGAGACTACGAGCAGTACTTC.

The chain is built from TRBV2 and TRBJ2-1; no definite D call. V lost 8 bases and J lost 4, with 12 bases in between. This CDR3 contains 13 residues. Germline V CDR1 and CDR2: SNHLY, FYNNEI. The CDR3 is CASFMSSYNEQFF. The CDR3, as DNA: TGTGCCAGCTTTATGTCCTCTTACAATGAGCAGTTCTTC.

This clonotype appeared many times. The V gene is TRBV20-1, the J gene TRBJ1-5; 9 positions agree with TRBD1. This CDR3 is built from 14 residues. Germline CDR1 reads DFQATT; CDR2 reads SNEGSKA (reference sequence). Unmatched junction bases numbered 9, after V lost 5 bases and J lost 7 bases. DNA of the CDR3: TGCAGTGCTGACCGGGACAGGGAGAGGCAGCCCCAGCATTTT. Its translation is CSADRDRERQPQHF.

Turning to this clonotype: This clone may be a read error of a much larger clone one base away. The CDR3 spells CASNVPGRNEQFF. CDR3 nucleotides: TGTGCCAGCAACGTGCCAGGAAGGAATGAGCAGTTCTTC. The chain recombines TRBV28 with TRBJ2-1; unclear D gene. The CDR3 covers 13 residues. Germline V gene lookup returns CDR1 MDHEN and CDR2 SYDVKM. Between the trimmed V and J ends, which lost 7 bases and 7 bases, there was a span of 14 bases. The variable domain in full, with the rest retrieved from reference TRBV28 and TRBJ2-1, is DVKVTQSSRYLVKRTGEKVFLECVQDMDHENMFWYRQDPGLGLRLIYFSYDVKMKEKGDIPEGYSVSREKKERFSLILESASTNQTSMYLCASNVPGRNEQFFGPGTRLTVL.

This clonotype has just a few counts. The chain carries TRBV7-2 and TRBJ2-1, with TRBD2 matching over 7 bases. Germline trimming cut 4 bases from V and 10 bases from J; bases unmatched to any gene: 16. Germline CDR1 reads SGHTA; CDR2 reads FQGNSA. The CDR3 totals 16 residues. The CDR3 DNA sequence: TGTGCCAGCAGCTCCATAGGGGCGGGAGATCATGTGGAGCAGTTCTTC. Its protein is CASSSIGAGDHVEQFF.

The chain combines TRBV11-2 with TRBJ2-7, with 9 bases identical to TRBD1. V lost 5 bases to trimming and J lost 1 base; unmatched junction nucleotides: 18. Germline V gene data show CDR1 as SGHAT and CDR2 as FQNNGV. The CDR3 is made up of 19 amino acids. This CDR3 reads CASSLYVPGQGKESYEQYF. CDR3 nucleotide sequence: TGTGCCAGCAGCCTGTACGTCCCGGGACAGGGAAAGGAGTCCTACGAGCAGTACTTC.

This clonotype showed up just a few times. The chain uses TRBV30 and TRBJ1-1; D is undetermined. Trimming removed 0 bases at V and 3 bases at J, with 11 bases between. The CDR3 has 14 residues. CDR1 GTSNPN and CDR2 SVGIG come from the germline V gene (reference sequence). The CDR3 here is CAWSVTPKDTEAFF. The CDR3 nucleotides are TGTGCCTGGAGTGTTACACCGAAGGACACTGAAGCTTTCTTT.

The rearrangement joins TRBV9 to TRBJ2-3, with 10 bases aligning to TRBD2. Losses at the gene ends were 2 bases for V and 0 bases for J; bases not matched to a gene: 9. This CDR3 comprises 18 residues. Germline V gives CDR1 SGDLS, CDR2 YYNGEE. CDR3 sequence reads: CASSVGLAAISSTDTQYF. In nucleotides, the CDR3 is TGTGCCAGCAGCGTCGGACTAGCGGCAATCTCTAGCACAGATACGCAGTATTTT.

This clonotype was picked up a small number of times. The chain links TRBV28 to TRBJ1-1; 8 nucleotides agree with TRBD1. Trimming cost V 8 bases and J 6 bases; bases outside gene matches: 5. Germline V CDR1 and CDR2: MDHEN, SYDVKM. The CDR3 sequence is 12 residues long. The chain's CDR3 is CASGQGNSEAFF. As DNA, the CDR3 is TGTGCCAGCGGACAGGGAAATTCTGAAGCTTTCTTT.

This clonotype was seen ten or more times. The V gene is TRBV10-3, the J gene TRBJ2-2; no firm D call. V was shortened by 6 bases and J by 4 bases, with 12 bases between the two germline ends. The CDR3 consists of 14 residues. From germline, CDR1 is ENHRY and CDR2 SYGVKD. The CDR3 DNA reads as TGTGCCATCAGGGGGTCCGGATCCACCGGGGAGCTGTTTTTT. The encoded protein is CAIRGSGSTGELFF.

This clonotype has ten or more counts. The rearrangement links TRBV20-1 to TRBJ2-1; possibly TRBD1 or TRBD2 for D (5 bases each). Per germline, CDR1 DFQATT and CDR2 SNEGSKA (reference sequence). This CDR3 has 13 residues. Trimming shortened V by 5 bases and J by 5 bases, and 13 bases separated the two germline ends. The CDR3 coding sequence is TGCAGTGCTCCGGGACGATTAAACAATGAGCAGTTCTTC. Its translation is CSAPGRLNNEQFF.

This clonotype occurred many times. One base away lies a much larger clone, so this may be a sequencing read error. This rearrangement joins TRBV7-9 to TRBJ2-3; unclear D gene. V lost 6 bases to trimming and J lost 3 bases, with 4 bases between them. Germline V gene data show CDR1 as SEHNR and CDR2 as FQNEAQ (reference sequence). CDR3 size: 11 residues. For the CDR3, the DNA is TGTGCCAGCAGATGGACAGATACGCAGTATTTT. Encoded protein: CASRWTDTQYF.